The entry below gives a single TCR beta chain sequence along with its context. Within the sample, other DNA sequences also encode this same CDR3. Only in-frame clones appear in the TCRdb table, and some are missing; sequencing was by immunoSEQ multiplex PCR. The sample carries some 330,000 clones, under 90% recorded once. The data stem from a study of blood T cell repertoires in COVID-19. Looking at the study overall: Whether acute or convalescent, the COVID-19 samples came from the United States, Italy and Spain.

Living in 24 US areas, the participants were between roughly 18 and 89 years of age. Recovered status in Cohort 3 required two negative PCRs, clearance, or symptom resolution. This sequence was found in a man aged 25-45 years who had recovered from COVID-19. Sequencing was carried out using PBMCs or T cells enriched from blood (not recorded which).

The CDR3 sequence is CASSLAEGAYEQYF. CDR3 in DNA: TGCGCCAGCAGCTTGGCCGAGGGGGCCTACGAGCAGTACTTC. The V and J genes are TRBV5-1 and TRBJ2-7; D may be TRBD1 (6 bases). CDR1 SGHRS and CDR2 YFSETQ come from the germline V gene. V gave up 0 bases and J gave up 2 bases, with 9 bases separating them. The CDR3 length is 14 residues.